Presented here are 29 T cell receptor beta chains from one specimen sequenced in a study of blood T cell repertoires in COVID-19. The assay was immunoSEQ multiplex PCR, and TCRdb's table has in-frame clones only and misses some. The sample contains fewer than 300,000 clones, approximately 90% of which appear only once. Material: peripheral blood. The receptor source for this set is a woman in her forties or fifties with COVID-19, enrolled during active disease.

In nucleotides, the CDR3 is TGTGCCAGCAGTTACAGTCTCTCGCGACAGGGGTACGATGAGCAGTTCTTC. This translates into CASSYSLSRQGYDEQFF. The chain joins TRBV6-2 or TRBV6-3 to TRBJ2-1, with 8 bases aligning to TRBD1. The V gene's germline CDR1 is MNHEY and CDR2 SVGEGT. The junction had 14 bases not matched to a gene; V was cut back by 2 bases and J by 8 bases. CDR3 length: 17 residues.

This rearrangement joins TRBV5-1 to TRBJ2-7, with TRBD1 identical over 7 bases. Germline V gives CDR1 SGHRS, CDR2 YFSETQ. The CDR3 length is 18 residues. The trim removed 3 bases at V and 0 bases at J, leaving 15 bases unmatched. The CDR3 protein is CASSSIRQGKGISYEQYF. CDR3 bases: TGCGCCAGCAGCTCTATAAGACAGGGTAAAGGGATCTCCTACGAGCAGTACTTC.

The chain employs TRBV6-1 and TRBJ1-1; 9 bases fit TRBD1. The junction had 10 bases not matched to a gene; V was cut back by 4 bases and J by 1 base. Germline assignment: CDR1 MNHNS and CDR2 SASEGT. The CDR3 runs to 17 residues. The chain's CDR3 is CASSGPMIQGANTEAFF. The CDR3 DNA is TGTGCCAGCAGTGGACCAATGATACAGGGGGCGAACACTGAAGCTTTCTTT.

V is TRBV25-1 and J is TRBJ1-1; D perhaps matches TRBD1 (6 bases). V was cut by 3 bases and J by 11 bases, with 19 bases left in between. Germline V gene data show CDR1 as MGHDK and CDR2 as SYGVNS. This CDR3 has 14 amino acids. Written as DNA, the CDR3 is TGTGCCAGCAGTGACGAAAGACGGACAGTCGAGGCTTTCTTT. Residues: CASSDERRTVEAFF.

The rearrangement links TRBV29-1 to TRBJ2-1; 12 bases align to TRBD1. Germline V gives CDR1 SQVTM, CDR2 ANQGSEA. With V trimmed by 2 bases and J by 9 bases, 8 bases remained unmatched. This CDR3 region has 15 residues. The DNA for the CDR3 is TGCAGCGTTGAATGGGGACAGGGGGCGCCGGGTGAGCAGTTCTTC. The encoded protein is CSVEWGQGAPGEQFF.

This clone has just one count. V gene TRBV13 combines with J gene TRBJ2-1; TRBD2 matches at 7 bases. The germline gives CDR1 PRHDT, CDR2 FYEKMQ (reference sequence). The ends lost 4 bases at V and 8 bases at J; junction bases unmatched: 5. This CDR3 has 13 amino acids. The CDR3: CASSSSAGDEQFF. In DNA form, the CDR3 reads TGTGCCAGCAGCTCATCCGCGGGGGATGAGCAGTTCTTC.

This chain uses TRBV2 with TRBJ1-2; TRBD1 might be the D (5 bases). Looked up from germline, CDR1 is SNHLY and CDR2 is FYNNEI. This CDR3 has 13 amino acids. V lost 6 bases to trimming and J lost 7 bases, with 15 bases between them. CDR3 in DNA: TGTGCCAGCAGATTTAGGCAGGGTGGTGGCTACACCTTC. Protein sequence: CASRFRQGGGYTF.

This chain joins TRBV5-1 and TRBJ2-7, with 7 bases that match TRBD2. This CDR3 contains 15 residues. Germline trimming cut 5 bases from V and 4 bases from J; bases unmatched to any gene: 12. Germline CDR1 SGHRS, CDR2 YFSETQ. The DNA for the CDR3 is TGCGCCAGCAGTCCTACCAGCGGGATGAGGTACGAGCAGTACTTC. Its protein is CASSPTSGMRYEQYF.

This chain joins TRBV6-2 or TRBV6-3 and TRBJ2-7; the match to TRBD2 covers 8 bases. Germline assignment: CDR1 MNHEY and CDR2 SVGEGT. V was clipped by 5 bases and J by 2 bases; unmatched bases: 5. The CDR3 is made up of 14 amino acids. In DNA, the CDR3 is TGTGCCAGCAGTCGGGGACTAGGCGCCTACGAGCAGTACTTC. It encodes CASSRGLGAYEQYF.

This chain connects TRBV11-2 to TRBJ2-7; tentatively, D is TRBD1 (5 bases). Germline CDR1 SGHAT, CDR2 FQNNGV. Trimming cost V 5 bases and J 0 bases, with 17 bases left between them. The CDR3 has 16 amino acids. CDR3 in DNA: TGTGCCAGCAGCACCCCCAGTGGACATCTCTCCTACGAGCAGTACTTC. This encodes CASSTPSGHLSYEQYF.

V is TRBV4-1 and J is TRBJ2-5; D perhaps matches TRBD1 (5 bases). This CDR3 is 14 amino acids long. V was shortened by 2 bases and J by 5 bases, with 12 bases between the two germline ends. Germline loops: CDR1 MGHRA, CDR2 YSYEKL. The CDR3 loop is CASSQKTARETQYF. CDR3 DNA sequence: TGCGCCAGCAGCCAAAAGACAGCTCGGGAGACCCAGTACTTC.

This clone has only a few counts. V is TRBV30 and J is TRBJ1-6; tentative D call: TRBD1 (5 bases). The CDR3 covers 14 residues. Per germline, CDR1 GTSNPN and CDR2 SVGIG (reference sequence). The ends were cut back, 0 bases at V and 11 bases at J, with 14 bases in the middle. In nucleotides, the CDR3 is TGTGCCTGGAGTGTAGATAGGGGAGGGCCACCCCTCCACTTT. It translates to CAWSVDRGGPPLHF.

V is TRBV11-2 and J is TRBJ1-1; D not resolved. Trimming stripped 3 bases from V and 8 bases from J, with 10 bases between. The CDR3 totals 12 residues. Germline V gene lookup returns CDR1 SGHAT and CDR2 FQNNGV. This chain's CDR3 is CASSLSRQEAFF. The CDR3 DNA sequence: TGTGCCAGCAGCTTGTCTCGTCAGGAAGCTTTCTTT.

The CDR3 loop reads CASSPRDRRTSGAYEQYF. CDR3 nucleotides: TGTGCCAGCTCGCCGAGGGACAGGAGGACTAGCGGAGCCTACGAGCAGTACTTC. The chain carries TRBV18 and TRBJ2-7; 10 bases align to TRBD2. The CDR3 is made up of 18 amino acids. J lost 2 bases, V lost 6 bases, and 16 bases had no gene match. The germline V gene encodes CDR1 KGHSH and CDR2 LQKENI.

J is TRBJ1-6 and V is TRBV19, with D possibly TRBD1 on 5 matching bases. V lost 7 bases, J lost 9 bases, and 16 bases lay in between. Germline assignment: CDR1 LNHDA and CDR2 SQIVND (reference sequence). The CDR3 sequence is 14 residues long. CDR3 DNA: TGTGCCAGTACCCCCCAAGGCGACAGTTCACCCCTCCACTTT. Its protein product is CASTPQGDSSPLHF.

This chain's CDR3 is CATSDSADTQYF. The CDR3 DNA reads TGTGCCACCAGTGATTCGGCAGATACGCAGTATTTT. The chain is built from TRBV24-1 and TRBJ2-3; the D is unclear. Looked up from germline, CDR1 is KGHDR and CDR2 is SFDVKD. The V end lost 2 bases, the J end lost 4 bases, and 3 bases lay between the germline ends. The CDR3 totals 12 residues.

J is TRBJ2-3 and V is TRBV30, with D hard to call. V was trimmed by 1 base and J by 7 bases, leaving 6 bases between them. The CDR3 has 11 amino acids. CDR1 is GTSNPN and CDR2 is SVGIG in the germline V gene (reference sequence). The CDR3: CAWSGRNTQYF. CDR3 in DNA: TGTGCCTGGAGTGGTAGAAATACGCAGTATTTT.

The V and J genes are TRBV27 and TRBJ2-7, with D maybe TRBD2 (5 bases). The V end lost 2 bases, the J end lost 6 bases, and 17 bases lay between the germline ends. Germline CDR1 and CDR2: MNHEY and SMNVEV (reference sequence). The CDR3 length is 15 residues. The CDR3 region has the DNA TGTGCCAGCAGTTTAGGGGTGGGAGTGGGTCGCGAGCAGTACTTC. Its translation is CASSLGVGVGREQYF.

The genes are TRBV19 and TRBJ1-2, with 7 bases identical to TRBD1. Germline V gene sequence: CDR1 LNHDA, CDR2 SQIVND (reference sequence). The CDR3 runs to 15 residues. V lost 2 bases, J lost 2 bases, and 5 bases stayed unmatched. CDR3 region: CASSISRGQNYGYTF. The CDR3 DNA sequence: TGTGCCAGTAGTATAAGTAGGGGACAGAACTATGGCTACACCTTC.

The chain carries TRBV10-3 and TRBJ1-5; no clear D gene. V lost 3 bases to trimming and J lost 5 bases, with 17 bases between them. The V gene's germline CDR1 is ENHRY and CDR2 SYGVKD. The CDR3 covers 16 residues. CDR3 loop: CAISDPRAGGDQPQHF. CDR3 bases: TGTGCCATCAGTGACCCCCGCGCGGGTGGGGATCAGCCCCAGCATTTT.

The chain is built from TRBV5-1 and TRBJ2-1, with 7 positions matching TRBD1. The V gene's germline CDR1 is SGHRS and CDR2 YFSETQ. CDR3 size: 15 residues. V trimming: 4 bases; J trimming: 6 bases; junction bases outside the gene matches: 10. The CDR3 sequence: CASSLTGIEGNEQFF. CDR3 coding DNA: TGCGCCAGCAGCCTGACAGGGATTGAAGGCAATGAGCAGTTCTTC.

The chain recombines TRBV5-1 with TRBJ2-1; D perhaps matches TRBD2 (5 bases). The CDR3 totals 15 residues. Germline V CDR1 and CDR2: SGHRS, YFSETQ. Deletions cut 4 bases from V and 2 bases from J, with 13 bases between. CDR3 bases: TGCGCCAGCAGCCAAGCGGTCAGCACCTACAATGAGCAGTTCTTC. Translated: CASSQAVSTYNEQFF.

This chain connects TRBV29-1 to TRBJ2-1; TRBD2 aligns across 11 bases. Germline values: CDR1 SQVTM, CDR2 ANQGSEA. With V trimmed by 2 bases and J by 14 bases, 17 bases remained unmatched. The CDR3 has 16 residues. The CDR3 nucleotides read TGCAGCGTTGAAAGCCGCGGGGAGACTAGCGGGATGTGGGAGTTCTTC. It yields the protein CSVESRGETSGMWEFF.

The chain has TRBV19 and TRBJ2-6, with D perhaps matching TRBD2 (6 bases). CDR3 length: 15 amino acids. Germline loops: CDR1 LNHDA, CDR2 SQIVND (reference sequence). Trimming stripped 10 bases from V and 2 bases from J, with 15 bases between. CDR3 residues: CATSRGYAGANVLTF. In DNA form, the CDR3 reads TGTGCCACCTCCCGGGGGTACGCTGGGGCCAACGTCCTGACTTTC.

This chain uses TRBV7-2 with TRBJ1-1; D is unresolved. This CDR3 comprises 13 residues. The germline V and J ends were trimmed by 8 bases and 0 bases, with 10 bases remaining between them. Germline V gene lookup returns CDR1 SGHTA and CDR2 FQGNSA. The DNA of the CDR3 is TGTGCCAGCTACGACAACTTGAACACTGAAGCTTTCTTT. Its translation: CASYDNLNTEAFF. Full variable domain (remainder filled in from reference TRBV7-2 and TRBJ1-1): GAGVSQSPSNKVTEKGKDVELRCDPISGHTALYWYRQSLGQGLEFLIYFQGNSAPDKSGLPSDRFSAERTGGSVSTLTIQRTQQEDSAVYLCASYDNLNTEAFFGQGTRLTVV.

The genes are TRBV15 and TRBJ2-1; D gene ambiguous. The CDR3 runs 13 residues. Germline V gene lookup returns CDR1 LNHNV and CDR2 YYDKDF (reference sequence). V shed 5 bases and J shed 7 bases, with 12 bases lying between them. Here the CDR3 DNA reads TGTGCCACCAGCGGCGCGACTGCAAATGAGCAGTTCTTC. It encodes CATSGATANEQFF.

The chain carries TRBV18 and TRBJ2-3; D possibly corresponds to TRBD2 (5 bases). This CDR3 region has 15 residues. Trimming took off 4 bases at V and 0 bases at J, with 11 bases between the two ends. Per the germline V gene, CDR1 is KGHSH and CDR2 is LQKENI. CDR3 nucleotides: TGTGCCAGCTCACGACGGACTGGCAGCACAGATACGCAGTATTTT. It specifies CASSRRTGSTDTQYF.

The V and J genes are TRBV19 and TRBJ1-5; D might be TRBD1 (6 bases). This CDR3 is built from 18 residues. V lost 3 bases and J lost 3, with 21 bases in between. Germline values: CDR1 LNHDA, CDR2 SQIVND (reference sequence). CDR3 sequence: CASSMGIVGTNNNQPQHF. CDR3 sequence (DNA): TGTGCCAGTAGTATGGGAATCGTTGGGACAAACAACAATCAGCCCCAGCATTTT.

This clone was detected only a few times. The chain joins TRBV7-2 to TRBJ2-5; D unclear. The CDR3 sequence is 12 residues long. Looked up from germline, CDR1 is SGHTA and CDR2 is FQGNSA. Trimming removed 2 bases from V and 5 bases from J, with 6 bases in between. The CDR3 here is CASSLTRETQYF. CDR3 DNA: TGTGCCAGCAGCTTAACGAGGGAGACCCAGTACTTC.